The following is a T cell receptor (beta chain) sequence with its context. The sample originates from a study of blood T cell repertoires in COVID-19. On the study more broadly: Sites in the United States, Italy and Spain provided acute and convalescent COVID-19 samples. T cells, B-cell-depleted T cells, or PBMCs provided the cDNA or gDNA that served as material.

Trimming pared 8 bases from V and 6 bases from J, leaving 14 bases between. This CDR3 has 13 amino acids. The germline V gene has CDR1 SNHLY and CDR2 FYNNEI. Original handling: Reference gene primers were amplified, and this amplification served to estimate nucleated cell counts. Assay used: immunoSEQ multiplex PCR; TCRdb lists only in-frame clones, some missing. That table furnishes V, J and clone size, whereas the DNA furnished D and trimming. Of some 65,000 clones listed, around 86% are singletons. The chain couples TRBV2 to TRBJ1-5; perhaps TRBD1 as D (6 bases). The clonotype comes from a man older than 75 with acute or convalescent COVID-19. Input material: peripheral blood. CDR3 coding DNA: TGTGCCAGCGACACAGGGCGACGTCAGCCCCAGCATTTT. Its translation: CASDTGRRQPQHF. Variable domain in full (rest from reference TRBV2 and TRBJ1-5): EPEVTQTPSHQVTQMGQEVILRCVPISNHLYFYWYRQILGQKVEFLVSFYNNEISEKSEIFDDQFSVERPDGSNFTLKIRSTKLEDSAMYFCASDTGRRQPQHFGDGTRLSIL.